Each of the 25 T cell receptor beta chains below was sequenced from the same sample in a study of blood T cell repertoires in COVID-19. This table comes from immunoSEQ multiplex PCR, and its TCRdb copy is limited to in-frame clones, with some not included. The sample yields over 200,000 clones, about 87% seen once. Sample: PBMCs or T cells enriched from blood (not recorded which). These receptor sequences come from a woman aged 25 to 39 who had been exposed to COVID-19.

The rearrangement links TRBV21-1 to TRBJ2-7; TRBD2 is taken as the D call from the table, unchecked against the DNA. TRBV21-1 is assigned pseudogene status. CDR3 size: 21 residues. CDR3 bases: TGTGCCAGCAGCAAAAGGTGGAGGGTCAGGGAAAAAAACGATCCCAGGGACGAGCAGTACTTC. This gives the protein CASSKRWRVREKNDPRDEQYF.

V is TRBV5-1 and J is TRBJ1-1; D unclear. The CDR3 contains 13 residues. V was pared by 4 bases and J by 8 bases, with 15 bases between. Germline V gives CDR1 SGHRS, CDR2 YFSETQ. The CDR3 is CASSNSREREAFF. CDR3 bases: TGCGCCAGCAGCAACTCCAGAGAGCGGGAAGCTTTCTTT.

The chain carries TRBV15 and TRBJ1-6; perhaps TRBD1 as D (5 bases). Looked up from germline, CDR1 is LNHNV and CDR2 is YYDKDF (reference sequence). This CDR3 is built from 15 residues. V was shortened by 0 bases and J by 8 bases, with 11 bases between the two germline ends. For the CDR3, the DNA is TGTGCCACCAGCAGAGATCGTGGGGCATATTCACCCCTCCACTTT. Translating it yields CATSRDRGAYSPLHF. The full variable domain, rest sourced from reference TRBV15 and TRBJ1-6, is DAMVIQNPRYQVTQFGKPVTLSCSQTLNHNVMYWYQQKSSQAPKLLFHYYDKDFNNEADTPDNFQSRRPNTSFCFLDIRSPGLGDTAMYLCATSRDRGAYSPLHFGNGTRLTVT.

The chain recombines TRBV6-5 with TRBJ1-5; D gene uncertain. The CDR3 covers 15 residues. With 6 bases removed from V and 0 bases from J, the gap between germline ends came to 12 bases. Germline loops: CDR1 MNHEY, CDR2 SVGAGI. CDR3: CASRRQANSNQPQHF. In DNA, the CDR3 is TGTGCCAGCAGACGCCAGGCTAATAGCAATCAGCCCCAGCATTTT.

The genes are TRBV5-4 and TRBJ1-1; 7 nucleotides match TRBD1. CDR3 length equals 14 residues. CDR1 SGHNT and CDR2 YYREEE come from the germline V gene (reference sequence). V trimming: 1 base; J trimming: 3 bases; junction bases outside the gene matches: 3. CDR3 DNA sequence: TGTGCCAGCAGCTTGAACAGGGGTGACACTGAAGCTTTCTTT. It encodes CASSLNRGDTEAFF.

The chain uses TRBV10-3 and TRBJ2-3; TRBD2 is a possible D gene (6 bases). Per germline, CDR1 ENHRY and CDR2 SYGVKD. V was clipped by 8 bases and J by 7 bases, with 16 bases between them. This CDR3 has 13 amino acids. The CDR3 coding sequence is TGTGCCATCGCTAGCGTGGGGGGAAATACGCAGTATTTT. Translation gives CAIASVGGNTQYF.

This clone was detected a few times. This rearrangement joins TRBV2 to TRBJ1-2; 7 bases match TRBD1. CDR1 is SNHLY and CDR2 is FYNNEI in the germline V gene. The CDR3 consists of 16 residues. V dropped 4 bases and J dropped 2; count of bases not matched to a gene: 10. CDR3 amino acids: CASSATRTGRNYGYTF. The CDR3 DNA sequence: TGTGCCAGCAGTGCGACCCGGACAGGCAGAAACTATGGCTACACCTTC.

The chain is built from TRBV18 and TRBJ1-3; D gene uncertain. V gave up 2 bases and J gave up 8 bases, with 10 bases separating them. The germline CDR1 and CDR2 sequences are KGHSH and LQKENI. The CDR3 has 13 residues. CDR3 sequence: CASSPSDGYTIYF. In nucleotides, the CDR3 is TGTGCCAGCTCACCAAGTGACGGGTACACCATATATTTT.

The chain recombines TRBV2 with TRBJ1-3; no reliable D call. Trimming stripped 2 bases from V and 0 bases from J, with 5 bases between. Germline assignment: CDR1 SNHLY and CDR2 FYNNEI. The CDR3 is 14 amino acids. CDR3 amino acids: CASSEIHSGNTIYF. The CDR3 nucleotides are TGTGCCAGCAGTGAAATCCACTCTGGAAACACCATATATTTT.

The chain uses TRBV3-1 (or the pseudogene TRBV3-2) and TRBJ2-3; 8 bases match TRBD2. The CDR3 contains 17 residues. Germline loops: CDR1 LGHDT, CDR2 YNNKEL (reference sequence). Trimming cost V 4 bases and J 5 bases; bases outside gene matches: 14. CDR3 in amino acids: CASSLSTGRAGLDTQYF. Written as DNA, the CDR3 is TGTGCCAGCAGCCTCTCTACCGGGAGGGCCGGGTTAGATACGCAGTATTTT.

The rearrangement joins TRBV12-5 to TRBJ1-5, with D possibly matching TRBD1 (6 bases). The V end was cut by 6 bases, the J end by 4 bases, with 22 bases between. Germline-derived CDR1 and CDR2 are LGHNT and FRNRAP. This CDR3 is built from 17 residues. The CDR3 sequence is CASGQRGEGQINQPQHF. The CDR3 bases are TGTGCTAGTGGACAAAGAGGTGAGGGACAAATAAATCAGCCCCAGCATTTT.

As concerns this clone: Other nucleotide sequences from this sample produce the same CDR3. This chain joins TRBV19 and TRBJ1-5; TRBD1 agrees at 8 bases. The CDR3 contains 14 residues. Germline trimming cut 3 bases from V and 6 bases from J; bases unmatched to any gene: 4. CDR1 is LNHDA, CDR2 SQIVND, per germline (reference sequence). CDR3 loop: CASSIGQGGQPQHF. DNA of the CDR3: TGTGCCAGTAGTATTGGACAGGGTGGTCAGCCCCAGCATTTT. The complete variable domain, with remaining parts taken from reference TRBV19 and TRBJ1-5, reads DGGITQSPKYLFRKEGQNVTLSCEQNLNHDAMYWYRQDPGQGLRLIYYSQIVNDFQKGDIAEGYSVSREKKESFPLTVTSAQKNPTAFYLCASSIGQGGQPQHFGDGTRLSIL.

The chain couples TRBV15 to TRBJ2-7, with D unclear. Germline loops: CDR1 LNHNV, CDR2 YYDKDF (reference sequence). The CDR3 is made up of 14 amino acids. Deletions cut 5 bases from V and 7 bases from J, with 18 bases between. The CDR3 loop is CATSVLFPVQEQYF. CDR3 nucleotides: TGTGCCACCAGCGTACTATTCCCTGTGCAGGAGCAGTACTTC.

This clone has just one count. The chain carries TRBV7-6 and TRBJ1-1; maybe TRBD1 (5 bases). Between the trimmed V and J ends, which lost 1 base and 3 bases, there was a span of 12 bases. The CDR3 totals 15 residues. CDR1 SGHVS and CDR2 FNYEAQ come from the germline V gene. CDR3 sequence reads: CASSLEGQRYTEAFF. Here the CDR3 DNA reads TGTGCCAGCAGCTTAGAGGGGCAGCGATACACTGAAGCTTTCTTT.

This clone was recorded once. This rearrangement joins TRBV7-9 to TRBJ1-2; 7 bases fit TRBD1. This CDR3 comprises 17 residues. After removal of 0 bases from V and 4 bases from J, the junction contained 11 bases not matched to a gene. Germline CDR1 reads SEHNR; CDR2 reads FQNEAQ (reference sequence). DNA of the CDR3: TGTGCCAGCAGCTTAGCGCCTCGGGACAGCCTGCTCTATGGCTACACCTTC. Translated, it gives CASSLAPRDSLLYGYTF.

This chain links TRBV28 with TRBJ1-2; D gene unclear. Germline V gene data show CDR1 as MDHEN and CDR2 as SYDVKM. This CDR3 comprises 13 residues. Trimming pared 4 bases from V and 2 bases from J, leaving 8 bases between. CDR3 region: CASSSDGNYGYTF. The DNA for the CDR3 is TGTGCCAGCAGTTCTGACGGGAACTATGGCTACACCTTC.

This sequence joins TRBV19 and TRBJ2-7; the D gene is possibly TRBD1 (6 bases). V lost 0 bases to trimming and J lost 2 bases, with 14 bases between them. CDR3 size: 16 residues. From germline, CDR1 is LNHDA and CDR2 SQIVND (reference sequence). The CDR3 sequence is CASSIDLRQVAYEQYF. Here the CDR3 DNA reads TGTGCCAGTAGTATAGATCTCCGACAGGTCGCCTACGAGCAGTACTTC.

The rearrangement uses TRBV12-5 and TRBJ1-3; maybe TRBD1 (5 bases). The CDR3 runs to 14 residues. Looked up from germline, CDR1 is LGHNT and CDR2 is FRNRAP. Trimming took off 1 base at V and 7 bases at J, with 11 bases between the two ends. Here the CDR3 reads CASGLEGSVNTIYF. CDR3 coding DNA: TGTGCTAGTGGTTTGGAGGGGTCCGTGAACACCATATATTTT.

This chain uses TRBV18 with TRBJ1-6; the D gene is possibly TRBD1 (5 bases). The CDR3 extends over 15 amino acids. Germline V gene lookup returns CDR1 KGHSH and CDR2 LQKENI. With 2 bases removed from V and 7 bases from J, the gap between germline ends came to 12 bases. This chain's CDR3 is CASSPYPGLNSPLHF. In DNA, the CDR3 is TGTGCCAGCTCACCATACCCGGGACTGAATTCACCCCTCCACTTT.

This clone has a handful of counts. Relative to the germline gene, one junction end is altered; a read error may explain this. This chain connects TRBV6-1 to TRBJ1-5; 7 bases align to TRBD1. The V gene's germline CDR1 is MNHNS and CDR2 SASEGT. CDR3 size: 16 residues. The CDR3 DNA sequence: TGTGCCAGCACTGAAAGTAGGGGGCTCAGCAATCAGCCCCAGCATTTT. This gives the protein CASTESRGLSNQPQHF.

The V and J genes are TRBV29-1 and TRBJ1-3; 10 nucleotides line up with TRBD1. V trimming: 5 bases; J trimming: 3 bases; junction bases outside the gene matches: 7. CDR3 length: 15 residues. Germline lookup yields CDR1 SQVTM and CDR2 ANQGSEA. As DNA, the CDR3 is TGCAGCGTTCGTGGTGGGACAGGGGTTGGAAACACCATATATTTT. Translation: CSVRGGTGVGNTIYF.

This sequence joins TRBV24-1 and TRBJ2-3; TRBD1 aligns across 7 bases. The V and J ends lost 4 bases and 2 bases, in that order; junction bases with no gene match: 5. CDR1 is KGHDR, CDR2 SFDVKD, per germline. The CDR3 extends over 15 amino acids. The CDR3 DNA follows: TGTGCCACCAGTGACCCCGGGACAGCCACAGATACGCAGTATTTT. Translating gives CATSDPGTATDTQYF.

V gene TRBV12-3 or TRBV12-4 combines with J gene TRBJ1-3; D remains unclear. The V end lost 8 bases, the J end lost 1 base, and 9 bases lay between the germline ends. This CDR3 is 13 amino acids long. CDR3: CASERRSGNTIYF. In nucleotides, the CDR3 is TGTGCCAGCGAAAGGAGGTCTGGAAACACCATATATTTT.

J is TRBJ1-3 and V is TRBV5-4; 7 nucleotides match TRBD1. The CDR3 consists of 15 residues. The ends lost 4 bases at V and 4 bases at J; junction bases unmatched: 8. Germline V lookup: CDR1 SGHNT, CDR2 YYREEE (reference sequence). The CDR3 sequence: CASSPAGQMGNTIYF. CDR3 DNA: TGTGCCAGCAGCCCCGCGGGACAGATGGGAAACACCATATATTTT. Based on the CDR3 plus reference TRBV5-4 and TRBJ1-3, the full variable domain is ETGVTQSPTHLIKTRGQQVTLRCSSQSGHNTVSWYQQALGQGPQFIFQYYREEENGRGNFPPRFSGLQFPNYSSELNVNALELDDSALYLCASSPAGQMGNTIYFGEGSWLTVV.

The chain's CDR3 is CASSQDGAGGTYNEQFF. CDR3 bases: TGTGCCAGCAGCCAAGATGGAGCGGGAGGGACGTACAATGAGCAGTTCTTC. This chain links TRBV3-1 (or the pseudogene TRBV3-2) with TRBJ2-1; TRBD2 matches 10 bases. Per the germline V gene, CDR1 is LGHDT and CDR2 is YNNKEL (reference sequence). Losses at the gene ends were 0 bases for V and 4 bases for J; bases not matched to a gene: 6. This CDR3 is 17 amino acids long.